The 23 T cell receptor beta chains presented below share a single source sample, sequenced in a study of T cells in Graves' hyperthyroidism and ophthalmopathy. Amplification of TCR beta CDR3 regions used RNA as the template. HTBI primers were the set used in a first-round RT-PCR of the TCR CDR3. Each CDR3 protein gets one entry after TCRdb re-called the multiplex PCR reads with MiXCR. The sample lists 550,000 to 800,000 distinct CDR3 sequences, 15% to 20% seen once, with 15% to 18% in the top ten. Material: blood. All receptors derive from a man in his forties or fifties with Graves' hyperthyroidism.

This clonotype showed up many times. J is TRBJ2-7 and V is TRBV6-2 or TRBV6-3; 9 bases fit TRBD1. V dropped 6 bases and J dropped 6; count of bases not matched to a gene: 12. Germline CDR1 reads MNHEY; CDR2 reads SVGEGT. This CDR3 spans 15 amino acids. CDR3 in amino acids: CASRQQGAKPREQYF. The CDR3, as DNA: TGTGCCAGCAGACAACAGGGGGCCAAACCTCGCGAGCAGTACTTC.

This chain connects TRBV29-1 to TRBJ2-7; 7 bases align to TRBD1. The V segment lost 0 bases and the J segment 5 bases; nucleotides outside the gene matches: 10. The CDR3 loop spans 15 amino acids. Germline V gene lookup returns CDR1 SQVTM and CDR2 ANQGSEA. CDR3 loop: CSVEDHMAGGNEQYF. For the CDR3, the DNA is TGCAGCGTTGAAGATCATATGGCAGGGGGTAACGAGCAGTACTTC.

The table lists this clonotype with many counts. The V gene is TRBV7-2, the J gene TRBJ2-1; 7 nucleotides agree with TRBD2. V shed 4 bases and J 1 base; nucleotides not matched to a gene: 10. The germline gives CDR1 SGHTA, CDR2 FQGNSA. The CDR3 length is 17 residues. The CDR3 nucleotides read TGTGCCAGCAGCTCAAGGAGGGGCGGGAGTTCCTACAATGAGCAGTTCTTC. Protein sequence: CASSSRRGGSSYNEQFF.

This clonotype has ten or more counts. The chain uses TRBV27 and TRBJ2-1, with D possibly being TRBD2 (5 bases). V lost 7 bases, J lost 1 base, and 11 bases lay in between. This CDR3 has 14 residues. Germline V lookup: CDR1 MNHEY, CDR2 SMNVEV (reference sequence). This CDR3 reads CASTRGNSYNEQFF. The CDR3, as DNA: TGTGCCAGCACCCGGGGAAATTCCTACAATGAGCAGTTCTTC.

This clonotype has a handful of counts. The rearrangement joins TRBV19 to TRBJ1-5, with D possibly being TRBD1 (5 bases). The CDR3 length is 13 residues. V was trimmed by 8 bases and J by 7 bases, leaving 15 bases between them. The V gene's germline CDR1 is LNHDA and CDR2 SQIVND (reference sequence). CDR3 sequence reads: CASGSGVRQPQHF. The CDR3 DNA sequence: TGTGCCAGTGGATCGGGGGTAAGACAGCCCCAGCATTTT.

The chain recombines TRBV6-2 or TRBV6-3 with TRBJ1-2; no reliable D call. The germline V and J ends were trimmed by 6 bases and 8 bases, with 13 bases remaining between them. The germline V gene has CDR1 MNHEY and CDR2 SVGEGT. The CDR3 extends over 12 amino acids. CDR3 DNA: TGTGCCAGCAGACCCAACGGAGGAGGCTACACCTTC. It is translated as CASRPNGGGYTF.

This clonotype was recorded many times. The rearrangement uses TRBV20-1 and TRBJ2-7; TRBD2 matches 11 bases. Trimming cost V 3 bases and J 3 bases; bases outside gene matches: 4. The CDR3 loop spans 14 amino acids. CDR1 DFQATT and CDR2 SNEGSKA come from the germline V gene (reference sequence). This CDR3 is CSASATSGNYEQYF. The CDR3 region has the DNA TGCAGTGCTAGTGCGACTAGCGGGAACTACGAGCAGTACTTC.

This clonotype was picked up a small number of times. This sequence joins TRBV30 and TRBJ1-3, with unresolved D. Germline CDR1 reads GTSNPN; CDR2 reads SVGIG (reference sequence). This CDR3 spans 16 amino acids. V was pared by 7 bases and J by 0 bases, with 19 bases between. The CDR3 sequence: CALFVGRIFSGNTIYF. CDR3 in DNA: TGTGCCTTGTTCGTTGGACGAATTTTCTCTGGAAACACCATATATTTT.

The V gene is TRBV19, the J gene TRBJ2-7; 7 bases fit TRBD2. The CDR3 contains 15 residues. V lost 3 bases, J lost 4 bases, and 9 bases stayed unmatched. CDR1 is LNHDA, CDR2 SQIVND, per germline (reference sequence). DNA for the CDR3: TGTGCCAGTAGTATTACGGGGGAGGGCCCGTACGAGCAGTACTTC. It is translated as CASSITGEGPYEQYF.

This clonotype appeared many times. CDR3 loop: CASSYVENTEAFF. The DNA for the CDR3 is TGTGCCAGCAGTTACGTGGAGAACACTGAAGCTTTCTTT. The V call is TRBV6-2 or TRBV6-3, the J call TRBJ1-1; D is unresolved. The CDR3 runs 13 residues. Germline V gene sequence: CDR1 MNHEY, CDR2 SVGEGT. V was trimmed by 2 bases and J by 1 base, leaving 5 bases between them.

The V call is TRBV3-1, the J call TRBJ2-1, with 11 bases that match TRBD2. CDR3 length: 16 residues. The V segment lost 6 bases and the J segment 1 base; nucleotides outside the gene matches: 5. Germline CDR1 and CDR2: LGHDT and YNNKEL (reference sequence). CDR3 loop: CASSKIAGGSYNEQFF. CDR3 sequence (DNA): TGTGCCAGCAGTAAAATAGCGGGAGGGTCCTACAATGAGCAGTTCTTC.

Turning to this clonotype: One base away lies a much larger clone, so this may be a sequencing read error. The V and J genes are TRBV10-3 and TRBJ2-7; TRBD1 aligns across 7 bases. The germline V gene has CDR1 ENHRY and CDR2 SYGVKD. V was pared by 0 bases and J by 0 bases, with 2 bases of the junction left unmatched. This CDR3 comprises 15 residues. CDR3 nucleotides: TGTGCCATCAGTGAGTCGGGACAGAGCTCCTACGAGCAGTACTTC. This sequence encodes CAISESGQSSYEQYF.

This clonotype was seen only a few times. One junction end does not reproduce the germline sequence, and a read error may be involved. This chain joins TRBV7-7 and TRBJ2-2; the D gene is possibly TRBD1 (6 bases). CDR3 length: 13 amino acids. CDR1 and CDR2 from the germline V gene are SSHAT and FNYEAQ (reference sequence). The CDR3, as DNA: TGTGCTAGCAGCCGACAGGAATCCGGGGAGCTGTTTTTT. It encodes CASSRQESGELFF.

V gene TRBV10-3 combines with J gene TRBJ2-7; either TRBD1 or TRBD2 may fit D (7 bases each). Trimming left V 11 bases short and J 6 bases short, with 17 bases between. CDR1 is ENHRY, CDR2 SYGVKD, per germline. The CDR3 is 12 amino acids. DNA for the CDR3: TGTGCCCTCCGCGACAGGGAGGGCGAGCAGTACTTC. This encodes CALRDREGEQYF.

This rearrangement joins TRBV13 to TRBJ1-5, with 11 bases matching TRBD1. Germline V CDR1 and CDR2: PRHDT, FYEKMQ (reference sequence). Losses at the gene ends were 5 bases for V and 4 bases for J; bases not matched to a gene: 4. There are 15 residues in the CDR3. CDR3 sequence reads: CASSEGQGVNQPQHF. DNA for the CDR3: TGTGCCAGCAGCGAGGGACAGGGGGTAAATCAGCCCCAGCATTTT.

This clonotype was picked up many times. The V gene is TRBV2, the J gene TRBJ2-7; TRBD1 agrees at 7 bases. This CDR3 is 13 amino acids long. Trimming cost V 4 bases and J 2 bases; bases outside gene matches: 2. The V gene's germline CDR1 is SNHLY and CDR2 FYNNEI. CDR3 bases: TGTGCCAGCAGTGGACAGGGAACCTACGAGCAGTACTTC. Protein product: CASSGQGTYEQYF. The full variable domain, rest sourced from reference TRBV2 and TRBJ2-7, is EPEVTQTPSHQVTQMGQEVILRCVPISNHLYFYWYRQILGQKVEFLVSFYNNEISEKSEIFDDQFSVERPDGSNFTLKIRSTKLEDSAMYFCASSGQGTYEQYFGPGTRLTVT.

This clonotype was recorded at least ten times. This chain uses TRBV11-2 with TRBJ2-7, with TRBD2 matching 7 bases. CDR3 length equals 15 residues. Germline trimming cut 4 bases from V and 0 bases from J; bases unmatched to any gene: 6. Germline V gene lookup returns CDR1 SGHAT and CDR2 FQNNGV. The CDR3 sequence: CASSYSSGNSYEQYF. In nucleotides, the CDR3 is TGTGCCAGCAGCTACTCTAGCGGAAACTCCTACGAGCAGTACTTC.

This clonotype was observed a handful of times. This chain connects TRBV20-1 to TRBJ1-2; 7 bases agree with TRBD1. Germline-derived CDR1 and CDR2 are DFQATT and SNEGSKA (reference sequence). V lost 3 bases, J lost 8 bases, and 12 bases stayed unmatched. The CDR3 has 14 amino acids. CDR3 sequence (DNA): TGCAGTGCTAGTCGGGCAGGGGGAAGTGGCGGCTACACCTTC. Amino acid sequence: CSASRAGGSGGYTF.

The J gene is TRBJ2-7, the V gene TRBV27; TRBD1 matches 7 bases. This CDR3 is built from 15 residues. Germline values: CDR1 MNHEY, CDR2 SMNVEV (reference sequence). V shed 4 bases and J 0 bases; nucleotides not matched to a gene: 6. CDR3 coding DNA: TGTGCCAGCAGTTACACAGGGGACCTCTCCTACGAGCAGTACTTC. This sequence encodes CASSYTGDLSYEQYF.

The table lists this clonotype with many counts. The CDR3 sequence: CASSQGRDSRANEQFF. CDR3 bases: TGTGCCAGCAGCCAAGGGCGAGACTCGCGGGCGAATGAGCAGTTCTTC. The chain combines TRBV3-1 with TRBJ2-1; maybe TRBD2 (5 bases). The germline V gene encodes CDR1 LGHDT and CDR2 YNNKEL (reference sequence). This CDR3 region has 16 residues. The germline V and J ends were trimmed by 1 base and 7 bases, with 17 bases remaining between them.

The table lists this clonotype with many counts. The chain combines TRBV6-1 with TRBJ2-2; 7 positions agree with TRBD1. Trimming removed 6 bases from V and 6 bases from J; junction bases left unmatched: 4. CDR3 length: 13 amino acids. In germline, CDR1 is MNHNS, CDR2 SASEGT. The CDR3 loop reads CASRTGFAGELFF. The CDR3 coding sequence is TGTGCCAGCAGGACAGGGTTCGCCGGGGAGCTGTTTTTT.

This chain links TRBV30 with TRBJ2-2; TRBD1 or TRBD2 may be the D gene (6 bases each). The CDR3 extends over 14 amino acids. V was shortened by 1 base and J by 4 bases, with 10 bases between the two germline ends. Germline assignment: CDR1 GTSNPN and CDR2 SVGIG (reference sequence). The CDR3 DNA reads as TGTGCCTGGAGTGGGGGGGCTGGCACCGGGGAGCTGTTTTTT. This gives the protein CAWSGGAGTGELFF.

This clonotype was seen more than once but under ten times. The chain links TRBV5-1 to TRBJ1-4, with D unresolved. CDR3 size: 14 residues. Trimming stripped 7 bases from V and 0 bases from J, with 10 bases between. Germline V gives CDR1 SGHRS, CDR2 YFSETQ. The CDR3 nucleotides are TGCGCCAGCGCACGGGATTCAACTAATGAAAAACTGTTTTTT. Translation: CASARDSTNEKLFF. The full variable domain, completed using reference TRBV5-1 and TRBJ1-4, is KAGVTQTPRYLIKTRGQQVTLSCSPISGHRSVSWYQQTPGQGLQFLFEYFSETQRNKGNFPGRFSGRQFSNSRSEMNVSTLELGDSALYLCASARDSTNEKLFFGSGTQLSVL.